The 15 T cell receptor beta chains below come from one sample, sequenced in a study of blood T cell repertoires in COVID-19. Sequencing was performed with immunoSEQ multiplex PCR; in TCRdb, only in-frame clones are kept and a portion is missing. The repertoire includes over 100,000 clones, over 70% of them detected once, and 2% to 2.5% sits in the top ten. Sequenced input: peripheral blood. Receptors originate from a man aged 50-59 years with active COVID-19.

The rearrangement links TRBV18 to TRBJ1-6; perhaps TRBD1 as D (6 bases). The germline V and J ends were trimmed by 1 base and 7 bases, with 11 bases remaining between them. Germline loops: CDR1 KGHSH, CDR2 LQKENI. The CDR3 consists of 15 residues. This CDR3 reads CASSPLDSTNSPLHF. Written as DNA, the CDR3 is TGTGCCAGCTCACCACTGGACAGCACAAATTCACCCCTCCACTTT.

As concerns this clone: Other nucleotide sequences from this sample produce the same CDR3. This chain uses TRBV25-1 with TRBJ1-5, with D perhaps matching TRBD1 (5 bases). Per the germline V gene, CDR1 is MGHDK and CDR2 is SYGVNS. The CDR3 is 13 residues long. V shed 6 bases and J shed 4 bases, with 10 bases lying between them. The CDR3 region has the DNA TGTGCCAGCAGCGGGCAGGGAAATCAGCCCCAGCATTTT. Translating gives CASSGQGNQPQHF. The variable domain in full, completed from reference TRBV25-1 and TRBJ1-5, reads EADIYQTPRYLVIGTGKKITLECSQTMGHDKMYWYQQDPGMELHLIHYSYGVNSTEKGDLSSESTVSRIRTEHFPLTLESARPSHTSQYLCASSGQGNQPQHFGDGTRLSIL.

This clone showed up just once. The genes are TRBV28 and TRBJ2-6; no firm D call. Germline V gives CDR1 MDHEN, CDR2 SYDVKM. This CDR3 has 17 amino acids. Deletions cut 3 bases from V and 0 bases from J, with 12 bases between. This CDR3 reads CASSFVILGSGANVLTF. The CDR3 region has the DNA TGTGCCAGCAGTTTTGTTATCCTAGGCTCTGGGGCCAACGTCCTGACTTTC.

The chain joins TRBV3-1 (or the pseudogene TRBV3-2) to TRBJ2-3; D may be TRBD1 (6 bases). The CDR3 runs to 17 residues. Germline CDR1 LGHDT, CDR2 YNNKEL (reference sequence). The germline V and J ends were trimmed by 1 base and 5 bases, with 19 bases remaining between them. The CDR3 nucleotides are TGTGCCAGCAGCCAAGCCCTATGGACAGAAGGGGAAGATACGCAGTATTTT. Protein: CASSQALWTEGEDTQYF.

This clone was detected once. The V call is TRBV9, the J call TRBJ2-7, with TRBD1 matching over 8 bases. V trimming: 2 bases; J trimming: 0 bases; junction bases outside the gene matches: 4. CDR1 is SGDLS, CDR2 YYNGEE, per germline. The CDR3 spans 15 residues. The CDR3 spells CASSVTGESSYEQYF. CDR3 coding DNA: TGTGCCAGCAGCGTGACAGGGGAGAGCTCCTACGAGCAGTACTTC.

The chain joins TRBV4-1 to TRBJ1-6, with TRBD1 matching over 9 bases. V shed 4 bases and J 8 bases; nucleotides not matched to a gene: 6. The CDR3 is made up of 15 amino acids. Germline values: CDR1 MGHRA, CDR2 YSYEKL. The CDR3 nucleotides read TGCGCCAGCAGCCCCGGGACAGGGAGTCATTCACCCCTCCACTTT. Protein product: CASSPGTGSHSPLHF.

V is TRBV6-2 or TRBV6-3 and J is TRBJ1-2; D call uncertain. Germline V lookup: CDR1 MNHEY, CDR2 SVGEGT. The V end was cut by 2 bases, the J end by 7 bases, with 11 bases between. The CDR3 is made up of 13 amino acids. DNA of the CDR3: TGTGCCAGCAGTTACCGACTCCGCGCTGGCTACACCTTC. This gives the protein CASSYRLRAGYTF.

The chain employs TRBV7-9 and TRBJ2-7, with D maybe TRBD1 (7 bases). The CDR3 spans 16 residues. V gave up 5 bases and J gave up 0 bases, with 17 bases separating them. Germline V lookup: CDR1 SEHNR, CDR2 FQNEAQ (reference sequence). CDR3 in amino acids: CASSPWTGGSSYEQYF. The CDR3, as DNA: TGTGCCAGCAGCCCTTGGACAGGAGGGAGCTCCTACGAGCAGTACTTC.

The chain links TRBV10-3 to TRBJ2-3; possibly TRBD1 for D (6 bases). The CDR3 loop spans 14 amino acids. Trimming pared 3 bases from V and 3 bases from J, leaving 10 bases between. Germline CDR1 and CDR2: ENHRY and SYGVKD. DNA for the CDR3: TGTGCCATCAGTGACCAGGGGCGGACAGATACGCAGTATTTT. Its protein product is CAISDQGRTDTQYF.

The chain couples TRBV15 to TRBJ2-7; maybe TRBD1 (6 bases). Trimming removed 0 bases from V and 0 bases from J, with 9 bases in between. The CDR3 extends over 15 amino acids. Germline V gene data show CDR1 as LNHNV and CDR2 as YYDKDF (reference sequence). CDR3 in amino acids: CATSRDPGDSYEQYF. The CDR3 nucleotides read TGTGCCACCAGCAGAGATCCAGGGGACTCCTACGAGCAGTACTTC.

This chain uses TRBV2 with TRBJ1-1, with D perhaps TRBD1 (6 bases). V was shortened by 7 bases and J by 0 bases, with 9 bases between the two germline ends. CDR3 length equals 13 residues. Germline V gene lookup returns CDR1 SNHLY and CDR2 FYNNEI. The CDR3 DNA follows: TGTGCCAGCACCGGGACAATGAACACTGAAGCTTTCTTT. Translated, it gives CASTGTMNTEAFF.

The V and J genes are TRBV6-1 and TRBJ2-3; 12 nucleotides line up with TRBD2. The germline gives CDR1 MNHNS, CDR2 SASEGT. This CDR3 region has 15 residues. V lost 2 bases, J lost 4 bases, and 1 base stayed unmatched. This CDR3 reads CASSELAGGPDTQYF. DNA of the CDR3: TGTGCCAGCAGTGAACTAGCGGGGGGGCCAGATACGCAGTATTTT.

This sequence joins TRBV5-1 and TRBJ2-7; D not certain. The CDR3 totals 13 residues. The V gene lost 0 bases and the J gene lost 2 bases, with 6 bases spanning the gap. The germline CDR1 and CDR2 sequences are SGHRS and YFSETQ. CDR3 protein: CASSLDRTYEQYF. The CDR3 DNA is TGCGCCAGCAGCTTGGACAGAACCTACGAGCAGTACTTC.

V is TRBV2 and J is TRBJ2-7; 7 bases are shared with TRBD1. The V gene's germline CDR1 is SNHLY and CDR2 FYNNEI. This CDR3 contains 13 residues. The V and J ends lost 8 bases and 1 base, in that order; junction bases with no gene match: 5. The CDR3 loop reads CASRQGQSYEQYF. Written as DNA, the CDR3 is TGTGCCAGCCGACAGGGACAATCCTACGAGCAGTACTTC.

V is TRBV30 and J is TRBJ2-1, with 8 bases fitting TRBD1. After removal of 1 base from V and 9 bases from J, the junction contained 2 bases not matched to a gene. This CDR3 region has 12 residues. Per germline, CDR1 GTSNPN and CDR2 SVGIG (reference sequence). DNA of the CDR3: TGTGCCTGGAGTGACAGGGGGACTGAGCAGTTCTTC. As protein: CAWSDRGTEQFF. Full variable domain (missing parts from reference TRBV30 and TRBJ2-1): SQTIHQWPATLVQPVGSPLSLECTVEGTSNPNLYWYRQAAGRGLQLLFYSVGIGQISSEVPQNLSASRPQDRQFILSSKKLLLSDSGFYLCAWSDRGTEQFFGPGTRLTVL.